This T cell receptor beta chain was sequenced during a study of blood T cell repertoires in COVID-19. For the study at large: Whether acute or convalescent, the COVID-19 samples came from the United States, Italy and Spain.

Profiled with immunoSEQ multiplex PCR; TCRdb holds only in-frame clones, not every one. Counted here are about 230,000 clones, over 80% occurring once; the ten biggest clones make up 2% to 3%. The germline V gene encodes CDR1 MNHEY and CDR2 SVGAGI. The trim removed 7 bases at V and 4 bases at J, leaving 8 bases unmatched. There are 15 residues in the CDR3. Sequenced input: peripheral blood. The J gene is TRBJ2-1, the V gene TRBV6-5, with 9 bases fitting TRBD1. The TCR sequence derives from a man aged 25 to 40 with COVID-19, enrolled during active disease. CDR3: CASKGIQGAYNEQFF. CDR3 coding DNA: TGTGCCAGCAAGGGGATACAGGGGGCATACAATGAGCAGTTCTTC.